These 20 T cell receptor beta chains were all obtained from the same sample, sequenced in a study of regulatory T cells in long-lasting Graves disease. Building of the TCR beta libraries involved iRepertoire HTBI primers and Arm-PCR of CDR3 regions. TCRdb analysed the multiplex PCR reads with MiXCR anew, one entry per CDR3 protein. The data hold about 530,000 distinct CDR3 sequences, with 16% observed a single time. Time point described: newly diagnosed GD, antithyroid drugs for less than 3 months. The TCR library was made from RNA extracted from PBMCs. This sample was shared with a second study, whose subject was T cells in Graves' hyperthyroidism and ophthalmopathy.

The material sequenced was peripheral blood mononuclear cells (PBMCs), taken at new diagnosis, from a patient treated with antithyroid drugs. The receptors stem from a woman aged 40 to 65 with Graves disease.

This clonotype has ten or more counts. The chain combines TRBV18 with TRBJ1-5; 9 bases fit TRBD1. CDR1 is KGHSH, CDR2 LQKENI, per germline. This CDR3 contains 16 residues. The V gene end was trimmed by 3 bases and the J gene end by 0 bases; junction bases not matched to a gene: 3. CDR3 sequence: CASSPGQGNSNQPQHF. CDR3 bases: TGTGCCAGCTCACCGGGACAGGGAAATAGCAATCAGCCCCAGCATTTT. Supplemented by reference TRBV18 and TRBJ1-5, the full variable domain reads NAGVMQNPRHLVRRRGQEARLRCSPMKGHSHVYWYRQLPEEGLKFMVYLQKENIIDESGMPKERFSAEFPKEGPSILRIQQVVRGDSAAYFCASSPGQGNSNQPQHFGDGTRLSIL.

This clonotype occurred many times. A junction boundary mismatches the germline segment, possibly from a read error. The V gene is TRBV12-5, the J gene TRBJ1-2; 9 bases line up with TRBD1. CDR3 length equals 15 residues. The V gene's germline CDR1 is LGHNT and CDR2 FRNRAP. CDR3: CASVLGQGFNYGYTF. CDR3 coding DNA: TGTGCTAGTGTTTTGGGACAGGGATTTAACTATGGCTACACCTTC.

The sample holds many counts of this clonotype. The chain combines TRBV19 with TRBJ1-1; D remains unclear. This CDR3 is 12 amino acids long. Germline V gene data show CDR1 as LNHDA and CDR2 as SQIVND (reference sequence). V lost 3 bases, J lost 7 bases, and 9 bases lay in between. In DNA, the CDR3 is TGTGCCAGTAGTATCTGGTCAGGTGAAGCTTTCTTT. Encoded protein: CASSIWSGEAFF.

This clonotype was seen ten or more times. The chain employs TRBV12-3 or TRBV12-4 and TRBJ1-5, with TRBD1 matching over 11 bases. This CDR3 has 14 amino acids. The ends lost 3 bases at V and 9 bases at J; junction bases unmatched: 4. CDR3 loop: CASSFGQGARPQHF. For the CDR3, the DNA is TGTGCCAGCAGTTTTGGACAGGGGGCGCGGCCCCAGCATTTT.

The chain employs TRBV19 and TRBJ2-7; 8 bases map to TRBD1. Trimming cost V 4 bases and J 4 bases; bases outside gene matches: 6. The CDR3 spans 14 residues. CDR1 and CDR2 from the germline V gene are LNHDA and SQIVND (reference sequence). CDR3 in DNA: TGTGCCAGTAGTACCCAGGGGGCGTGGTACGAGCAGTACTTC. Residues: CASSTQGAWYEQYF.

Many counts were recorded for this clonotype. The chain recombines TRBV12-3 or TRBV12-4 with TRBJ1-1; D is perhaps TRBD1 (6 bases). This CDR3 comprises 13 residues. Trimming removed 4 bases from V and 7 bases from J, with 13 bases in between. CDR3 sequence: CASSSTAGVEAFF. The CDR3 DNA reads TGTGCCAGCAGTTCCACCGCAGGGGTTGAAGCTTTCTTT.

There are many counts of this clonotype. The DNA of the CDR3 is TGTGCCAGCAGTCCTCGGGCAGGGGGTCCTCCTTTCTTT. Residues: CASSPRAGGPPFF. The rearrangement uses TRBV12-3 or TRBV12-4 and TRBJ1-1; TRBD1 agrees at 7 bases. V lost 5 bases to trimming and J lost 12 bases; unmatched junction nucleotides: 12. The CDR3 loop spans 13 amino acids.

This clonotype was counted between two and nine times. The CDR3 DNA sequence: TGCGCCAGCAGGGGCAGTTTAGACACTGAAGCTTTCTTT. Translated, it gives CASRGSLDTEAFF. The rearrangement uses TRBV5-1 and TRBJ1-1; no clear D gene. Germline assignment: CDR1 SGHRS and CDR2 YFSETQ. Trimming took off 5 bases at V and 3 bases at J, with 11 bases between the two ends. This CDR3 contains 13 residues.

In this sample, this clonotype turned up many times. The chain joins TRBV27 to TRBJ1-5; 9 bases align to TRBD1. The CDR3 has 14 amino acids. The germline V gene encodes CDR1 MNHEY and CDR2 SMNVEV (reference sequence). J lost 4 bases, V lost 5 bases, and 3 bases had no gene match. The CDR3 is CASSGQGFNQPQHF. The CDR3, as DNA: TGTGCCAGCAGTGGACAGGGGTTTAATCAGCCCCAGCATTTT.

The rearrangement joins TRBV10-1 to TRBJ1-5; maybe TRBD1 (5 bases). The ends were cut back, 1 base at V and 0 bases at J, with 16 bases in the middle. This CDR3 contains 18 residues. Germline-derived CDR1 and CDR2 are WNHNN and SYGVQD (reference sequence). CDR3 nucleotide sequence: TGCGCCAGCAGTGAGTATTGGGGGGAGACCTATAGCAATCAGCCCCAGCATTTT. Protein: CASSEYWGETYSNQPQHF.

A word on this clonotype: The final CDR3 position lacks the conserved phenylalanine or tryptophan, pointing to a likely read error. The V and J genes are TRBV7-9 and TRBJ1-2, with 7 bases aligning to TRBD1. V dropped 5 bases and J dropped 1; count of bases not matched to a gene: 10. CDR1 and CDR2 (germline): SEHNR, FQNEAQ (reference sequence). The CDR3 loop spans 16 amino acids. The CDR3 is CASSQQTGRVNYGYTL. As DNA, the CDR3 is TGTGCCAGCAGCCAGCAGACAGGGAGAGTTAACTATGGCTACACCCTC.

This sequence joins TRBV15 and TRBJ1-2; 8 positions agree with TRBD1. V was clipped by 3 bases and J by 4 bases; unmatched bases: 10. This CDR3 spans 16 amino acids. Germline CDR1 LNHNV, CDR2 YYDKDF (reference sequence). CDR3 protein: CATSSGGRGLTYGYTF. As DNA, the CDR3 is TGTGCCACCAGCAGCGGGGGCAGGGGGCTTACCTATGGCTACACCTTC.

This clonotype occurred a few times. The chain links TRBV12-3 or TRBV12-4 to TRBJ1-1; the D is unclear. V lost 8 bases to trimming and J lost 9 bases, with 10 bases between them. The CDR3 has 10 amino acids. CDR3 in amino acids: CASALHKAFF. CDR3 bases: TGTGCCAGCGCGTTACATAAAGCTTTCTTT.

This chain links TRBV25-1 with TRBJ1-2; D gene uncertain. CDR3 length: 12 amino acids. CDR1 MGHDK and CDR2 SYGVNS come from the germline V gene. Trimming took off 3 bases at V and 6 bases at J, with 8 bases between the two ends. DNA for the CDR3: TGTGCCAGCAGTGACCTGGTGAATGGCTACACCTTC. Translating it yields CASSDLVNGYTF.

CDR3 loop: CASNPRWGATYNEQFF. CDR3 in DNA: TGTGCCAGCAATCCCCGGTGGGGGGCGACCTACAATGAGCAGTTCTTC. The chain carries TRBV12-3 or TRBV12-4 and TRBJ2-1; D tentatively reads TRBD1 or TRBD2 (6 bases each). Trimming removed 7 bases from V and 2 bases from J, with 18 bases in between. This CDR3 has 16 residues.

V and J are TRBV2 and TRBJ2-2; no clear D. Trimming took off 6 bases at V and 7 bases at J, with 12 bases between the two ends. Germline V gives CDR1 SNHLY, CDR2 FYNNEI. The CDR3 has 13 amino acids. This CDR3 is CASSRPGGGELFF. Written as DNA, the CDR3 is TGTGCCAGCAGCCGACCCGGCGGCGGGGAGCTGTTTTTT.

This clonotype was detected ten times or more. This chain connects TRBV28 to TRBJ2-5, with TRBD2 identical over 11 bases. The CDR3 runs 15 residues. Trimming removed 4 bases from V and 6 bases from J; junction bases left unmatched: 7. Germline V gene lookup returns CDR1 MDHEN and CDR2 SYDVKM. The CDR3 loop is CASSSTSGGLKTQYF. The CDR3 coding sequence is TGTGCCAGCAGTTCTACTAGCGGGGGTTTGAAGACCCAGTACTTC.

This clonotype was seen many times. This chain links TRBV9 with TRBJ2-3, with 8 nucleotides matching TRBD2. The V gene's germline CDR1 is SGDLS and CDR2 YYNGEE. The trim removed 4 bases at V and 1 base at J, leaving 5 bases unmatched. The CDR3 runs 15 residues. DNA of the CDR3: TGTGCCAGCAGCATTGAAGCGGGGGGCACAGATACGCAGTATTTT. It encodes CASSIEAGGTDTQYF.

This clonotype was seen at least ten times. J is TRBJ1-2 and V is TRBV7-2; D is possibly TRBD1 (6 bases). The germline V and J ends were trimmed by 4 bases and 4 bases, with 10 bases remaining between them. The V gene's germline CDR1 is SGHTA and CDR2 FQGNSA. The CDR3 sequence is 13 residues long. This CDR3 is CASSSTGLYGYTF. The CDR3 region has the DNA TGTGCCAGCAGCTCCACAGGGCTCTATGGCTACACCTTC.

The chain is built from TRBV9 and TRBJ1-2; D remains unclear. CDR1 is SGDLS, CDR2 YYNGEE, per germline. The CDR3 spans 16 residues. Trimming stripped 3 bases from V and 6 bases from J, with 21 bases between. The CDR3: CASSAFGSLDGDGYTF. The DNA of the CDR3 is TGTGCCAGCAGCGCTTTTGGATCCCTAGATGGGGATGGCTACACCTTC.